This T cell receptor beta chain stems from a study of CD8 T cell repertoires and HIV-1 epitope variants. Study-level information: T cells were stimulated with Twenty-five Gag and Nef peptides separately. Control wells had CMV/EBV/flu peptides, negative Ebola AY9, or no peptide. 1M T cells were kept uncultured as a baseline.

The CDR3 extends over 13 amino acids. Germline-derived CDR1 and CDR2 are MNHNS and SASEGT. Between the trimmed V and J ends, which lost 0 bases and 4 bases, there was a span of 6 bases. Using immunoSEQ multiplex PCR, the repertoire was profiled, and TCRdb retains in-frame clones only, with some absent. The data hold 80,000 to 95,000 clones, with 60% to 80% observed a single time. This clonotype was sampled from a male donor with HIV. J is TRBJ1-2 and V is TRBV6-1, with D uncertain. Sequences were obtained from uncultured baseline CD8+ T cells from peripheral blood mononuclear cells (PBMCs). Here the CDR3 reads CASSEAWSYGYTF. DNA of the CDR3: TGTGCCAGCAGTGAAGCGTGGAGCTATGGCTACACCTTC.